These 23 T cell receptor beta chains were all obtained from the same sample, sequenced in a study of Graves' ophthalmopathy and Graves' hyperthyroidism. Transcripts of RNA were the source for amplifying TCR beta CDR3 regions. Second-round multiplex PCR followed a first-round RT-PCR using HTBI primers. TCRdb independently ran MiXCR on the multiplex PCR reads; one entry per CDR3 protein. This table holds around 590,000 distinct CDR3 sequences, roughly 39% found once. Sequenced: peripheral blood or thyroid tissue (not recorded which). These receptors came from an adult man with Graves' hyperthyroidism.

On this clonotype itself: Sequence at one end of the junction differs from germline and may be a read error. The CDR3 protein is CASSFTSGRGGETQYF. In DNA, the CDR3 is TGTGCTAGCAGCTTCACTAGCGGGAGGGGCGGCGAGACCCAGTACTTC. V gene TRBV7-7 combines with J gene TRBJ2-5; 13 bases align to TRBD2. Germline CDR1 and CDR2: SSHAT and FNYEAQ (reference sequence). CDR3 length equals 16 residues.

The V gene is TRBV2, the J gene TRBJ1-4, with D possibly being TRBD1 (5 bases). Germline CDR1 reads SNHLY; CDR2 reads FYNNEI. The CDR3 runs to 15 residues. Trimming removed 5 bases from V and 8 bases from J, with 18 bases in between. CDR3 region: CASSFTSGGNEKLFF. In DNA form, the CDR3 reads TGTGCCAGCAGTTTCACTAGCGGGGGAAACGAAAAACTGTTTTTT.

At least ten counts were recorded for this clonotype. The CDR3 nucleotides are TGCAGTGCACCGACAGGGGCCGTCGGCTACACCTTC. Its translation is CSAPTGAVGYTF. V gene TRBV20-1 combines with J gene TRBJ1-2, with 8 bases identical to TRBD1. This CDR3 spans 12 amino acids. With V trimmed by 6 bases and J by 8 bases, 8 bases remained unmatched. The V gene's germline CDR1 is DFQATT and CDR2 SNEGSKA (reference sequence).

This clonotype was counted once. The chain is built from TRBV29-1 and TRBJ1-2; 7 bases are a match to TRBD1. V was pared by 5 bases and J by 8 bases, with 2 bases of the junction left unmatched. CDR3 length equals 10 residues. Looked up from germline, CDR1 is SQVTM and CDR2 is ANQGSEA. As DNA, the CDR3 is TGCAGCGTTACGACAGGGGGCTACACCTTC. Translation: CSVTTGGYTF.

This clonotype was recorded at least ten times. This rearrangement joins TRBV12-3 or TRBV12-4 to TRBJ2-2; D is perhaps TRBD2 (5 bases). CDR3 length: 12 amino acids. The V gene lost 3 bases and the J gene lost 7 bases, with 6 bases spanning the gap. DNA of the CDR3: TGTGCCAGCAGTTTCGGGGTCGGGGAGCTGTTTTTT. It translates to CASSFGVGELFF.

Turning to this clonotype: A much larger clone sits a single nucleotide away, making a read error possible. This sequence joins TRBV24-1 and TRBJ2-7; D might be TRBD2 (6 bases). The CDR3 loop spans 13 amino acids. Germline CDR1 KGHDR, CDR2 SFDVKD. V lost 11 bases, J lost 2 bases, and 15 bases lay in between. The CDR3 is CASRRGPAYEQYF. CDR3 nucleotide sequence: TGTGCCAGCAGGCGGGGTCCGGCCTACGAGCAGTACTTC.

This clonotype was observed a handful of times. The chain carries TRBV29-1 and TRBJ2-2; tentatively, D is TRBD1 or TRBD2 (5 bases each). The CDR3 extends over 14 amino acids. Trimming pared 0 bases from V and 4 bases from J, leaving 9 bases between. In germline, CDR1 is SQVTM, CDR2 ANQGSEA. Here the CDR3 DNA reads TGCAGCGTTGAAGATCCTGGGGGCACCGGGGAGCTGTTTTTT. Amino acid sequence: CSVEDPGGTGELFF.

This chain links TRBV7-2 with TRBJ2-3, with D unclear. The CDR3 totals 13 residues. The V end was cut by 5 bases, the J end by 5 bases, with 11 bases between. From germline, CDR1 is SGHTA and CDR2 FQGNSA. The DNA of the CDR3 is TGTGCCAGCAGCGCCTATGGCCTAGATACGCAGTATTTT. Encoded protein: CASSAYGLDTQYF.

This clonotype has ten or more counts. CDR3 sequence reads: CASSQEARSYGYTF. The CDR3 nucleotides are TGTGCCAGCAGCCAAGAGGCCAGATCCTATGGCTACACCTTC. The genes are TRBV14 and TRBJ1-2; D call uncertain. Trimming stripped 0 bases from V and 4 bases from J, with 9 bases between. CDR1 is SGHDN and CDR2 is FVKESK in the germline V gene. The CDR3 spans 14 residues.

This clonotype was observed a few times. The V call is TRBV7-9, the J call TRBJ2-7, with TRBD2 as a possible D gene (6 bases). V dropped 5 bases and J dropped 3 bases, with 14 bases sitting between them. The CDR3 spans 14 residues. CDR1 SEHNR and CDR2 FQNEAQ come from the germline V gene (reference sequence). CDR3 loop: CASSPSGDIYEQYF. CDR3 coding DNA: TGTGCCAGCAGCCCCTCGGGGGATATCTACGAGCAGTACTTC.

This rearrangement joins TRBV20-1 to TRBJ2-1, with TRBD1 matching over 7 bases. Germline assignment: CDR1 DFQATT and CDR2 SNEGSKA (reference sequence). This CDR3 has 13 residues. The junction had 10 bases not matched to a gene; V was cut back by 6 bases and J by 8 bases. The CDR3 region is CSAVVRGIDEQFF. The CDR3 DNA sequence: TGCAGTGCCGTCGTCAGGGGGATCGATGAGCAGTTCTTC.

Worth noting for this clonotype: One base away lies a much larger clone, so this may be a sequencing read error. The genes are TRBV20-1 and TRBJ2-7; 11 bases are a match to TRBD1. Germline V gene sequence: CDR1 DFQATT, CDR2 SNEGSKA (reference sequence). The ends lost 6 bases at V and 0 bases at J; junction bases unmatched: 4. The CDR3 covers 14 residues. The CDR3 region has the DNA TGCAGTGCGTGGGACAGGGGGGACTCCTACGAGCAGTACTTC. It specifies CSAWDRGDSYEQYF.

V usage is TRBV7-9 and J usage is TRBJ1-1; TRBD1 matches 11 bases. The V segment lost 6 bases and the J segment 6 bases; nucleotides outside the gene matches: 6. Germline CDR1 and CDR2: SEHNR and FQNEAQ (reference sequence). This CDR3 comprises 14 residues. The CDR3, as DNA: TGTGCCAGCAGTTGGACAGGGGGCCTCTCTGAAGCTTTCTTT. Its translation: CASSWTGGLSEAFF.

CDR3 sequence reads: CASSVEVRGGDNSPLHF. In DNA, the CDR3 is TGTGCCAGCAGCGTAGAGGTGCGGGGCGGGGATAATTCACCCCTCCACTTT. The chain employs TRBV9 and TRBJ1-6; D is perhaps TRBD1 (5 bases). Trimming removed 0 bases from V and 5 bases from J, with 15 bases in between. The germline V gene encodes CDR1 SGDLS and CDR2 YYNGEE. This CDR3 spans 17 amino acids.

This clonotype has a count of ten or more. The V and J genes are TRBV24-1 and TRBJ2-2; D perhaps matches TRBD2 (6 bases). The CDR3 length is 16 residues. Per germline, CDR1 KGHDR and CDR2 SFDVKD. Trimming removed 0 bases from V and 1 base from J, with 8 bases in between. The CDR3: CATSDLWGENTGELFF. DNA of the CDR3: TGTGCCACCAGTGATTTGTGGGGGGAGAACACCGGGGAGCTGTTTTTT.

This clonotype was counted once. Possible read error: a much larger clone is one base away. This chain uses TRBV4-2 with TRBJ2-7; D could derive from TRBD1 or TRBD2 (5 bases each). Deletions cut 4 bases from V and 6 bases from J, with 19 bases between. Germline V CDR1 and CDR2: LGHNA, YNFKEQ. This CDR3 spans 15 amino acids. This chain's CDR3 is CASSPQRDGRCEQYF. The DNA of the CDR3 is TGTGCCAGCAGCCCCCAACGGGACGGACGGTGCGAGCAGTACTTC.

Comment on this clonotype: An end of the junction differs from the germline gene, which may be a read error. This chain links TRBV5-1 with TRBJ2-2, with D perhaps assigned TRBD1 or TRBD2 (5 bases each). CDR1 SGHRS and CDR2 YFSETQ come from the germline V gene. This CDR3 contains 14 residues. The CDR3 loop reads CASSLEGNTGVLFF. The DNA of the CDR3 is TGCGCCAGCAGCTTGGAGGGGAACACCGGGGTGCTGTTTTTT.

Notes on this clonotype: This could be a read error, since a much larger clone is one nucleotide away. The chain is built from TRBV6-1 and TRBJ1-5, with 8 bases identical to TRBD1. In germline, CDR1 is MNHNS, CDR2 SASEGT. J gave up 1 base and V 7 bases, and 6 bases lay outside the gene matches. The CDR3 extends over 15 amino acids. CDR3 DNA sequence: TGTGCCAGCACCTTGACAGGGGACAGCAATCAGCCCCAGCATTTT. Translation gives CASTLTGDSNQPQHF.

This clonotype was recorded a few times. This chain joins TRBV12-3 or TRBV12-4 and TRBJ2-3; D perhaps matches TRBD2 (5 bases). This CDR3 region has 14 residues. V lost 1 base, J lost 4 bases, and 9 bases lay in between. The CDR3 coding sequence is TGTGCCAGCAGTTTAGGACTACCCCCAGATACGCAGTATTTT. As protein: CASSLGLPPDTQYF.

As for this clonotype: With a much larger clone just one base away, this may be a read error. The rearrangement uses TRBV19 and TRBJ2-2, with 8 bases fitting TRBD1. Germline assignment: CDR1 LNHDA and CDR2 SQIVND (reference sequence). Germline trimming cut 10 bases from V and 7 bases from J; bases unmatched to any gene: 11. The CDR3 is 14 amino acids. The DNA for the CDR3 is TGTGCCACATGGACAGGGCCCCTCGTCGGGGAGCTGTTTTTT. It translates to CATWTGPLVGELFF.

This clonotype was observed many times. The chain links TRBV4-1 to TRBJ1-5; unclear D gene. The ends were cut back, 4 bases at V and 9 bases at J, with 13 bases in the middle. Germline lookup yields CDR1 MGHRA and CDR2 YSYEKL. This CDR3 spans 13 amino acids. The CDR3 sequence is CASSPLSSLPQHF. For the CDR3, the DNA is TGCGCCAGCAGCCCATTGTCTTCCTTGCCCCAGCATTTT.

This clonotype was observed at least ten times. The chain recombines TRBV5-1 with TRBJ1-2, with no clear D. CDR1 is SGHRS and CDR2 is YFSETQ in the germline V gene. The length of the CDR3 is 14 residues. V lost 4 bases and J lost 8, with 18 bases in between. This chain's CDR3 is CASSPDGPKTGYTF. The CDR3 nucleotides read TGCGCCAGCAGCCCCGACGGGCCAAAAACCGGCTACACCTTC.

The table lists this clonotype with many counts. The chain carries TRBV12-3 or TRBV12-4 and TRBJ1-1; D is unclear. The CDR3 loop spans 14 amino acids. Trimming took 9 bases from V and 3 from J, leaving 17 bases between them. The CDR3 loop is CASYLIPYDTEAFF. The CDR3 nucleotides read TGTGCCAGTTACTTGATTCCTTATGACACTGAAGCTTTCTTT.